This TCR beta chain appears in the sequencing data of a study of a mutant IDH1 vaccine in newly diagnosed glioma. Time point given: week 47, end of study. Topical imiquimod accompanied each vaccine dose, which consisted of 300 ug of mutant IDH1 20-mer peptide. TCRdb's table, derived via immunoSEQ multiplex PCR, lists solely in-frame clones and lacks some. Among 75,000 to 95,000 clones listed, under 90% were seen once. On this clone itself: No antigen is known for it.

Between the trimmed V and J ends, which lost 3 bases and 4 bases, there was a span of 16 bases. CDR1 and CDR2 from the germline V gene are KGHSH and LQKENI. The CDR3 contains 16 residues. The specimen comprised PBMCs, sampled from a glioma patient whose treatment included an IDH1 peptide vaccine. The TCR originated in a woman in her 50s with glioma. This sequence joins TRBV18 and TRBJ2-1; possibly TRBD2 for D (6 bases). This chain's CDR3 is CASSPGGMGGYNEQFF. The DNA for the CDR3 is TGTGCCAGCTCACCGGGAGGAATGGGGGGTTACAATGAGCAGTTCTTC.